This TCR beta chain appears in the sequencing data of a study of beta chain features in type 1 diabetes. V was cut by 0 bases and J by 3 bases, with 9 bases left in between. The CDR3 is 14 residues long. Germline lookup yields CDR1 SGHNT and CDR2 YYREEE (reference sequence). This clone turned up a few times. Its antigen remains unidentified. The sequenced template was cDNA made from the entire isolated RNA. Naive, central memory and regulatory T cell samples averaged around 3.5 million immunoSEQ reads each. The table came from immunoSEQ multiplex PCR; TCRdb's copy has only in-frame clones and leaves some out. The profile shows hundreds of thousands of clones, around 15% of them singletons. Broader study findings: For Type 1 diabetes patients, all four CD4+ subsets carried TCRB CDR3s that were moderately but significantly shorter. Whether HLA type influences TCRB rearrangement remained unresolved here.

Material for sequencing was naive CD4+ T cells from blood. The chain employs TRBV5-4 and TRBJ2-5, with D possibly matching TRBD1 (5 bases). The TCR was taken from a man aged 18 to 30 in good health. The CDR3 loop is CASSLADRKETQYF. CDR3 nucleotide sequence: TGTGCCAGCAGCTTGGCCGACAGAAAAGAGACCCAGTACTTC. The variable domain in full, completed from reference TRBV5-4 and TRBJ2-5, reads ETGVTQSPTHLIKTRGQQVTLRCSSQSGHNTVSWYQQALGQGPQFIFQYYREEENGRGNFPPRFSGLQFPNYSSELNVNALELDDSALYLCASSLADRKETQYFGPGTRLLVL.